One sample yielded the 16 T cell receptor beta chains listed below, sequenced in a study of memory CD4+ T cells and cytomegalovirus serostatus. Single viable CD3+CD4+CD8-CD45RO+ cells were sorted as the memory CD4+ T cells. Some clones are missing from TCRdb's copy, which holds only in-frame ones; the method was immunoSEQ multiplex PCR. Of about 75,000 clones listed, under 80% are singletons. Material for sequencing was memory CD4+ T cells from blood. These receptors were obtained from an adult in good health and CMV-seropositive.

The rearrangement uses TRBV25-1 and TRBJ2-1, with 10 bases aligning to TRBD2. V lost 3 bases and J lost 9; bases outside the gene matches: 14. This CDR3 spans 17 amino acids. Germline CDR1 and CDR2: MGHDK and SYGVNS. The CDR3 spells CASSDPYPAGGPGEQFF. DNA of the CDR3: TGTGCCAGCAGTGACCCTTACCCAGCGGGAGGGCCAGGTGAGCAGTTCTTC.

The CDR3 here is CASKDDTRETQYF. The CDR3, as DNA: TGTGCCAGCAAGGACGACACCAGAGAGACCCAGTACTTC. V is TRBV6-5 and J is TRBJ2-5, with unresolved D. This CDR3 region has 13 residues. The germline V gene has CDR1 MNHEY and CDR2 SVGAGI. Trimming removed 7 bases from V and 4 bases from J, with 13 bases in between.

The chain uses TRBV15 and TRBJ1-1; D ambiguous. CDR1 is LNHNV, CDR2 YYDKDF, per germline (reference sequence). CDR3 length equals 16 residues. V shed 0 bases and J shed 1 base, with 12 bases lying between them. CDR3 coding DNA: TGTGCCACCAGCAGAGATCTGAGGGCGGGGAACACTGAAGCTTTCTTT. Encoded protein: CATSRDLRAGNTEAFF.

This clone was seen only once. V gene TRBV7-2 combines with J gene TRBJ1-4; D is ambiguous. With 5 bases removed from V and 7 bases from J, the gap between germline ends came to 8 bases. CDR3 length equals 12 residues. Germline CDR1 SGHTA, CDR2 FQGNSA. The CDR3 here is CASSPSSEKLFF. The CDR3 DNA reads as TGTGCCAGCAGCCCCTCCAGTGAAAAACTGTTTTTT.

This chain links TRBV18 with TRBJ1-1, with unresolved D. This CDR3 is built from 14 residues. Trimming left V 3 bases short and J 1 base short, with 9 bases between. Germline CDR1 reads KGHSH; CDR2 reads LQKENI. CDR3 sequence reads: CASSPLTENTEAFF. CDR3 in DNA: TGTGCCAGCTCACCTCTTACAGAGAACACTGAAGCTTTCTTT.

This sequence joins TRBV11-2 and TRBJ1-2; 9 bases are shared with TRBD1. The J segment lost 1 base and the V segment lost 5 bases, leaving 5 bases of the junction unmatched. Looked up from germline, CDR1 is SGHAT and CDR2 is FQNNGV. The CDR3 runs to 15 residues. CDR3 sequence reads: CASSPPGQGNYGYTF. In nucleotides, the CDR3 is TGTGCCAGCAGCCCTCCGGGACAGGGTAACTATGGCTACACCTTC.

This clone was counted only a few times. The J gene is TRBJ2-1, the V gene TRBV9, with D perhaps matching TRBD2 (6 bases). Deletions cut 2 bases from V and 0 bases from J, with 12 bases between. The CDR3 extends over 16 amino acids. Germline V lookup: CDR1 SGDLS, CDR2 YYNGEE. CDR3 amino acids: CASSVGLGGSYNEQFF. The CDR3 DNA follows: TGTGCCAGCAGCGTTGGACTCGGGGGCTCCTACAATGAGCAGTTCTTC.

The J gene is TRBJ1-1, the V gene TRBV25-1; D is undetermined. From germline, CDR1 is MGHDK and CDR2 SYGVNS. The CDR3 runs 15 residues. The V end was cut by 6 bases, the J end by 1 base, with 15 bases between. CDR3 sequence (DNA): TGTGCCAGCAGCCCCGTTGTAGATAAGAACACTGAAGCTTTCTTT. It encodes CASSPVVDKNTEAFF.

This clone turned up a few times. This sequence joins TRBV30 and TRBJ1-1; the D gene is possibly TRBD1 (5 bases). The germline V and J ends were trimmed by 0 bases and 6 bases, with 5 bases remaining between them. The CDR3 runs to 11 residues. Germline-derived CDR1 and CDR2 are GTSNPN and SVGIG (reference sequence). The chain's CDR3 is CAWSVRAEAFF. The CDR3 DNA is TGTGCCTGGAGTGTCAGGGCTGAAGCTTTCTTT. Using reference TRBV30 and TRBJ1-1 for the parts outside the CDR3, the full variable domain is SQTIHQWPATLVQPVGSPLSLECTVEGTSNPNLYWYRQAAGRGLQLLFYSVGIGQISSEVPQNLSASRPQDRQFILSSKKLLLSDSGFYLCAWSVRAEAFFGQGTRLTVV.

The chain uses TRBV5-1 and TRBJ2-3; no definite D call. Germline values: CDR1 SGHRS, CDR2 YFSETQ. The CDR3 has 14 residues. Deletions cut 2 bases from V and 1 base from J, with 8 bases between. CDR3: CASSLRSGTDTQYF. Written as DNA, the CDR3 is TGCGCCAGCAGCTTACGATCTGGCACAGATACGCAGTATTTT.

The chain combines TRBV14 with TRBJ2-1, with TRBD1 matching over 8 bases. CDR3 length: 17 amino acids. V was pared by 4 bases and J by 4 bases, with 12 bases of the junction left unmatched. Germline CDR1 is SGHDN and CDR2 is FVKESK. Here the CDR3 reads CASSPLRQGRPYNEQFF. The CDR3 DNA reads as TGTGCCAGCAGCCCACTCCGACAGGGGCGCCCATACAATGAGCAGTTCTTC.

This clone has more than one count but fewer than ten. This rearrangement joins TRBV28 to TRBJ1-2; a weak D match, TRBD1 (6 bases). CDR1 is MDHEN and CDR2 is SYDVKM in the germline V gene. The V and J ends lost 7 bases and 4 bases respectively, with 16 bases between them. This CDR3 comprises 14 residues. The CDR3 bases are TGTGCCAGCACCGCCGAAGGGGGGGGCTATGGCTACACCTTC. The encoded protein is CASTAEGGGYGYTF.

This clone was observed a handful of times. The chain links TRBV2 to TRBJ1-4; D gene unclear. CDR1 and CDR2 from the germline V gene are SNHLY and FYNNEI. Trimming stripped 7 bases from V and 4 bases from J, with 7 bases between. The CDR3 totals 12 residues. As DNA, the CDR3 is TGTGCCAGCAACAGAGTTAATGAAAAACTGTTTTTT. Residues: CASNRVNEKLFF.

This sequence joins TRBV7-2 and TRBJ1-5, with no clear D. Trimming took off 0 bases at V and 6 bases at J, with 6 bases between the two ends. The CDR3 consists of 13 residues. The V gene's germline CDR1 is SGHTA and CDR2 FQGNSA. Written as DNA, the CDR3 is TGTGCCAGCAGCTTAGCGCCATTTCAGCCCCAGCATTTT. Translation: CASSLAPFQPQHF.

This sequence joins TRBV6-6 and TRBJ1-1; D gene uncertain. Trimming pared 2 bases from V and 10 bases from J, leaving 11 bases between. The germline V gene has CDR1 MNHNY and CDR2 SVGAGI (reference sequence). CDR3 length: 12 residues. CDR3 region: CASSYEEGAAFF. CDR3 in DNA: TGTGCCAGCAGTTACGAAGAGGGAGCAGCTTTCTTT.

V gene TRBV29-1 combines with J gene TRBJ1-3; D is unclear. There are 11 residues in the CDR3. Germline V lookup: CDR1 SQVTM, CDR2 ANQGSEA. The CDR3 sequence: CSFVSGNTIYF. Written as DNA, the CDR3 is TGCAGTTTCGTCTCTGGAAACACCATATATTTT. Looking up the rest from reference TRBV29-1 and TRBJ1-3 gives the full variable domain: SAVISQKPSRDICQRGTSLTIQCQVDSQVTMMFWYRQQPGQSLTLIATANQGSEATYESGFVIDKFPISRPNLTFSTLTVSNMSPEDSSIYLCSFVSGNTIYFGEGSWLTVV.